One sample yielded the 11 T cell receptor beta chains listed below, sequenced in a study of long-term antiretroviral therapy in people with HIV. The libraries were made with immunoSEQ v3.0 at survey level. The repertoire was sequenced with immunoSEQ multiplex PCR; TCRdb's copy has only in-frame clones and lacks some. The sample contains fewer than 30,000 clones, approximately 80% of which appear only once. The material sequenced was unsorted PBMCs, taken 0.7 years before starting antiretroviral therapy. These TCRs come from a man aged 30 to 39 with HIV.

In DNA, the CDR3 is TGTGCCAGCAGCCTGCTTTGGGGCGGGACCTCCTACGAGCAGTACTTC. It translates to CASSLLWGGTSYEQYF. The chain carries TRBV14 and TRBJ2-7; D possibly corresponds to TRBD2 (6 bases). The V gene's germline CDR1 is SGHDN and CDR2 FVKESK. The V end was cut by 4 bases, the J end by 0 bases, with 16 bases between. CDR3 length: 16 residues.

The chain has TRBV30 and TRBJ2-7; possibly TRBD1 or TRBD2 for D (6 bases each). Germline-derived CDR1 and CDR2 are GTSNPN and SVGIG (reference sequence). Trimming shortened V by 1 base and J by 2 bases, and 18 bases separated the two germline ends. This CDR3 is built from 16 residues. In DNA form, the CDR3 reads TGTGCCTGGAGTGCCTGGAGGGGGTTGTCTACCTACGAGCAGTACTTC. Translated, it gives CAWSAWRGLSTYEQYF. The entire variable domain, with the rest obtained from reference TRBV30 and TRBJ2-7, is as follows: SQTIHQWPATLVQPVGSPLSLECTVEGTSNPNLYWYRQAAGRGLQLLFYSVGIGQISSEVPQNLSASRPQDRQFILSSKKLLLSDSGFYLCAWSAWRGLSTYEQYFGPGTRLTVT.

The gene calls are TRBV7-8 and TRBJ2-3; 7 bases line up with TRBD2. Germline CDR1 reads SGHVS; CDR2 reads FQNEAQ. There are 14 residues in the CDR3. The V gene end was trimmed by 5 bases and the J gene end by 3 bases; junction bases not matched to a gene: 5. Here the CDR3 reads CASSRREYTDTQYF. The CDR3 coding sequence is TGTGCCAGCAGCAGGCGGGAGTATACAGATACGCAGTATTTT.

The gene calls are TRBV7-2 and TRBJ2-1; possibly TRBD1 for D (6 bases). V lost 1 base and J 6 bases, leaving 7 bases between the germline ends. CDR1 is SGHTA, CDR2 FQGNSA, per germline. The CDR3 is 13 residues long. The CDR3 region has the DNA TGTGCCAGCAGCTTAGTAGGGGGCAATGAGCAGTTCTTC. It specifies CASSLVGGNEQFF. Supplemented by reference TRBV7-2 and TRBJ2-1, the full variable domain reads GAGVSQSPSNKVTEKGKDVELRCDPISGHTALYWYRQSLGQGLEFLIYFQGNSAPDKSGLPSDRFSAERTGGSVSTLTIQRTQQEDSAVYLCASSLVGGNEQFFGPGTRLTVL.

J is TRBJ2-1 and V is TRBV19, with D tentatively TRBD1 or TRBD2 (5 bases each). The CDR3 length is 14 residues. V gave up 3 bases and J gave up 8 bases, with 14 bases separating them. Germline CDR1 reads LNHDA; CDR2 reads SQIVND (reference sequence). In DNA form, the CDR3 reads TGTGCCAGTAGTATCGTCCCGGGGCGGGATGAGCAGTTCTTC. Amino acid sequence: CASSIVPGRDEQFF.

This rearrangement joins TRBV7-2 to TRBJ2-1; 7 nucleotides line up with TRBD2. Looked up from germline, CDR1 is SGHTA and CDR2 is FQGNSA. The V and J ends lost 6 bases and 2 bases, in that order; junction bases with no gene match: 13. The CDR3 sequence is 17 residues long. The CDR3 spells CASSSRPGGSAYNEQFF. Written as DNA, the CDR3 is TGTGCCAGCAGTTCACGTCCGGGGGGATCTGCCTACAATGAGCAGTTCTTC. The full variable domain, rest sourced from reference TRBV7-2 and TRBJ2-1, is GAGVSQSPSNKVTEKGKDVELRCDPISGHTALYWYRQSLGQGLEFLIYFQGNSAPDKSGLPSDRFSAERTGGSVSTLTIQRTQQEDSAVYLCASSSRPGGSAYNEQFFGPGTRLTVL.

The chain combines TRBV7-2 with TRBJ2-7; D call uncertain. The CDR3 consists of 14 residues. Trimming cost V 2 bases and J 0 bases, with 8 bases left between them. Germline V gives CDR1 SGHTA, CDR2 FQGNSA. The CDR3 DNA reads as TGTGCCAGCAGCTTAAACCGGTTCTCCTACGAGCAGTACTTC. This gives the protein CASSLNRFSYEQYF.

This clone was counted a single time. The chain combines TRBV5-4 with TRBJ2-2; TRBD2 matches 12 bases. The CDR3 is made up of 15 amino acids. V lost 5 bases, J lost 7 bases, and 6 bases stayed unmatched. Germline loops: CDR1 SGHNT, CDR2 YYREEE (reference sequence). The CDR3 nucleotides are TGTGCCAGCAGTTCTAGCGGGGGGGCGAACGGGGAGCTGTTTTTT. It specifies CASSSSGGANGELFF.

CDR3 loop: CASSVEGDFSDTQYF. The CDR3 coding sequence is TGTGCCAGCAGCGTAGAGGGGGACTTCTCAGATACGCAGTATTTT. This sequence joins TRBV9 and TRBJ2-3; D tentatively fits TRBD1 or TRBD2 (6 bases each). The CDR3 has 15 amino acids. In germline, CDR1 is SGDLS, CDR2 YYNGEE. The V end lost 0 bases, the J end lost 4 bases, and 12 bases lay between the germline ends.

The rearrangement links TRBV6-5 to TRBJ2-1, with 13 bases that match TRBD2. Germline CDR1 MNHEY, CDR2 SVGAGI. V was pared by 2 bases and J by 11 bases, with 3 bases of the junction left unmatched. This CDR3 spans 14 amino acids. CDR3 nucleotide sequence: TGTGCCAGCAGTTACACGGGACTAGCGGGGAAGCAGTTCTTC. Its translation: CASSYTGLAGKQFF.

This rearrangement joins TRBV6-6 to TRBJ2-3; 10 nucleotides match TRBD2. This CDR3 region has 15 residues. Germline trimming cut 2 bases from V and 5 bases from J; bases unmatched to any gene: 4. Looked up from germline, CDR1 is MNHNY and CDR2 is SVGAGI (reference sequence). CDR3 residues: CASSYPLAGGDTQYF. The CDR3 DNA is TGTGCCAGCAGTTACCCGTTAGCGGGGGGAGATACGCAGTATTTT.